This passage covers 30 T cell receptor beta chains from one sample sequenced in a study of monozygotic twins with inflammatory bowel disease. With the 5' RACE reads reprocessed, TCRdb shows one record per CDR3 protein and no DNA. In all, the sample yields about 330,000 distinct CDR3 sequences. Sequencing was done on a sample of blood. The receptors shown here come from a human donor with ulcerative colitis or Crohn's disease, or a healthy co-twin of an affected twin (not recorded which).

The chain couples TRBV29-1 to TRBJ1-2. Germline CDR1 SQVTM, CDR2 ANQGSEA. The CDR3 spans 13 residues. Here the CDR3 reads CSVEDPGMDGYTF.

The chain has TRBV7-2 and TRBJ2-5; absent DNA, TCRdb's TRBD1 call cannot be checked. The CDR3 has 16 amino acids. Per the germline V gene, CDR1 is SGHTA and CDR2 is FQGNSA. CDR3 sequence: CASRYSGAWNQETQYF.

The V and J genes are TRBV7-2 and TRBJ2-5; TCRdb outputs TRBD1, but without DNA this stays unchecked. The CDR3 is made up of 15 amino acids. Germline loops: CDR1 SGHTA, CDR2 FQGNSA. The CDR3: CASSAIPGAWETQYF.

This chain joins TRBV7-6 and TRBJ2-1; TCRdb's assignment of TRBD2 cannot be checked, as there is no DNA. Looked up from germline, CDR1 is SGHVS and CDR2 is FNYEAQ. This CDR3 contains 14 residues. This chain's CDR3 is CASSLGGTSGTQFF.

The V call is TRBV7-2, the J call TRBJ2-1; the D call of TRBD2 rests on TCRdb alone, since no DNA is present to check it. The CDR3 spans 16 residues. The germline CDR1 and CDR2 sequences are SGHTA and FQGNSA. CDR3 region: CASSSYSRAAYNEQFF.

The CDR3: CASSLEPLASYEQYF. The rearrangement links TRBV5-6 to TRBJ2-7. Germline values: CDR1 SGHDT, CDR2 YYEEEE. This CDR3 contains 15 residues.

The genes are TRBV5-1 and TRBJ2-2; the D gene TCRdb calls, TRBD2, cannot be checked with no DNA. Germline V gene lookup returns CDR1 SGHRS and CDR2 YFSETQ. CDR3 length: 14 amino acids. The CDR3 loop is CASSAGVSSGELFF.

The V and J genes are TRBV5-6 and TRBJ2-1; TCRdb's D gene call, TRBD1, goes unchecked for lack of DNA. The V gene's germline CDR1 is SGHDT and CDR2 YYEEEE. There are 13 residues in the CDR3. The CDR3 protein is CASSLEWGNEQSF.

This sequence joins TRBV30 and TRBJ2-2; the D call of TRBD2 rests on TCRdb alone, since no DNA is present to check it. CDR3 length: 14 residues. The germline CDR1 and CDR2 sequences are GTSNPN and SVGIG (reference sequence). The CDR3 spells CAWSGLAGDGELFF.

This chain links TRBV12-3 or TRBV12-4 with TRBJ2-1; TCRdb's D call, TRBD2, is unchecked because there is no DNA. CDR3 length equals 18 residues. CDR3 sequence reads: CASSLVAGDILSYNEQFF.

V gene TRBV20-1 combines with J gene TRBJ1-1. The CDR3 runs to 15 residues. The germline gives CDR1 DFQATT, CDR2 SNEGSKA (reference sequence). CDR3 amino acids: CSARDLSWGGTEAFF.

The CDR3 is CASSQELAAYNEQFF. The V gene is TRBV3-1, the J gene TRBJ2-1; TCRdb designates TRBD2, a call that cannot be tested without DNA. This CDR3 contains 15 residues. Germline V CDR1 and CDR2: LGHDT, YNNKEL (reference sequence).

V and J are TRBV11-3 and TRBJ2-1; TCRdb returns TRBD2, unconfirmable since there is no DNA. The germline V gene has CDR1 SGHNT and CDR2 YENEEA. The CDR3 loop spans 13 amino acids. The CDR3 region is CASSSRGFNEQFF.

The CDR3 here is CASSLAAGSGTTIYF. The chain combines TRBV5-1 with TRBJ1-3. This CDR3 spans 15 amino acids. Looked up from germline, CDR1 is SGHRS and CDR2 is YFSETQ.

The rearrangement joins TRBV20-1 to TRBJ2-7; TCRdb proposes TRBD2, but this gene call is untestable without DNA. The CDR3 runs to 16 residues. From germline, CDR1 is DFQATT and CDR2 SNEGSKA (reference sequence). The CDR3 spells CSASGLAGASSYEQYF.

The chain joins TRBV12-3 or TRBV12-4 to TRBJ2-5; the TRBD1 assignment by TCRdb is unverifiable without DNA. CDR3 length equals 12 residues. CDR3 sequence reads: CASSRGGKTQYF.

This chain connects TRBV5-1 to TRBJ1-1; TCRdb's D call of TRBD1 is untestable without DNA. CDR1 and CDR2 (germline): SGHRS, YFSETQ. This CDR3 is built from 15 residues. The CDR3 protein is CASSLEVQGQTEAFF.

The V gene is TRBV15, the J gene TRBJ1-1; there is no DNA to check the TCRdb D call of TRBD1. The germline gives CDR1 LNHNV, CDR2 YYDKDF (reference sequence). The CDR3 has 15 residues. The chain's CDR3 is CATSSSRDVNTEAFF. Supplemented by reference TRBV15 and TRBJ1-1, the full variable domain reads DAMVIQNPRYQVTQFGKPVTLSCSQTLNHNVMYWYQQKSSQAPKLLFHYYDKDFNNEADTPDNFQSRRPNTSFCFLDIRSPGLGDTAMYLCATSSSRDVNTEAFFGQGTRLTVV.

V gene TRBV5-4 combines with J gene TRBJ2-1; the D call from TCRdb, TRBD1, cannot be confirmed without DNA. Germline assignment: CDR1 SGHNT and CDR2 YYREEE (reference sequence). CDR3 length: 15 residues. The CDR3 region is CASGSGQGSYNEQFF.

The rearrangement links TRBV19 to TRBJ2-7; the D call from TCRdb, TRBD1, cannot be confirmed without DNA. The germline CDR1 and CDR2 sequences are LNHDA and SQIVND (reference sequence). This CDR3 has 15 amino acids. The CDR3 loop reads CASSISGGLSYEQYF.

The genes are TRBV30 and TRBJ1-3; checking the TCRdb D call of TRBD1 is not possible without DNA. This CDR3 has 14 amino acids. From germline, CDR1 is GTSNPN and CDR2 SVGIG (reference sequence). The chain's CDR3 is CAWATGGTGNTIYF.

The V call is TRBV20-1, the J call TRBJ1-1; TCRdb reports TRBD1, a call that lacks DNA to check it against. This CDR3 is 17 amino acids long. Looked up from germline, CDR1 is DFQATT and CDR2 is SNEGSKA (reference sequence). CDR3 loop: CSARHPGTGGMNTEAFF.

The chain combines TRBV12-3 or TRBV12-4 with TRBJ2-2; checking the TCRdb D call of TRBD1 is not possible without DNA. The CDR3 totals 18 residues. This CDR3 reads CASSPGIAGAWMTGELFF.

CDR3 amino acids: CASSLGTGPQETQYF. The V and J genes are TRBV5-1 and TRBJ2-5; TCRdb's D call of TRBD1 is untestable without DNA. Germline CDR1 SGHRS, CDR2 YFSETQ. This CDR3 has 15 amino acids.

This chain joins TRBV10-3 and TRBJ2-3; the TRBD1 assignment by TCRdb is unverifiable without DNA. Per the germline V gene, CDR1 is ENHRY and CDR2 is SYGVKD. This CDR3 has 15 residues. Here the CDR3 reads CAISRYRDYTDTQYF.

This chain uses TRBV27 with TRBJ1-5; TCRdb returns TRBD1, unconfirmable since there is no DNA. Looked up from germline, CDR1 is MNHEY and CDR2 is SMNVEV (reference sequence). The CDR3 spans 13 residues. The CDR3 loop is CASSLTGTQPQHF.

The chain employs TRBV20-1 and TRBJ2-7; without DNA, the TCRdb call of TRBD2 cannot be checked. The CDR3 is made up of 13 amino acids. The germline gives CDR1 DFQATT, CDR2 SNEGSKA (reference sequence). CDR3 sequence reads: CSVPPGLAQSQYF.

The chain carries TRBV12-3 or TRBV12-4 and TRBJ2-6. CDR3 size: 16 residues. The CDR3 reads CASSFGLGSGANVLTF.

The J gene is TRBJ2-3, the V gene TRBV3-1; TCRdb proposes TRBD2, but this gene call is untestable without DNA. Germline lookup yields CDR1 LGHDT and CDR2 YNNKEL (reference sequence). The CDR3 is 16 residues long. This chain's CDR3 is CASSLSGGNWRDTQYF.

This chain connects TRBV30 to TRBJ1-2; as DNA is missing, the TRBD1 call by TCRdb cannot be tested. CDR1 is GTSNPN, CDR2 SVGIG, per germline (reference sequence). The CDR3 covers 16 residues. This CDR3 is CAWRTLHTGSRYGYTF.